This TCR beta chain was identified in a study of cytomegalovirus exposure and HLA in healthy donors. Study observations and caveats: Later findings reportedly placed an Asian-associated ancestry cluster below the approximately 670-donor mean for N-insertions. Solely CMV serostatus was available to characterize immune exposure. Cytomegalovirus-associated TCR beta chains were listed, numbering some 180.

This clone was detected a few times. Its target is not known. Primers: 60 Vbeta forward and 13 Jbeta reverse. Measured with immunoSEQ multiplex PCR; TCRdb has only the in-frame clones, and not every one. The sample comprises approximately 120,000 clones, 70% to 85% of which are singletons, and more than 3% rests with the top ten. The receptor was derived from a woman in her fifties or sixties in good health and CMV-seronegative. Material: PBMCs.

The CDR3 loop is CASSFGLASTDTQYF. CDR3 nucleotide sequence: TGTGCCAGCAGCTTCGGACTAGCGTCCACAGATACGCAGTATTTT. The chain joins TRBV5-6 to TRBJ2-3, with TRBD2 identical over 9 bases. CDR1 is SGHDT, CDR2 YYEEEE, per germline. There are 15 residues in the CDR3. V lost 2 bases, J lost 2 bases, and 3 bases stayed unmatched.